Listed here is a single TCR beta chain. This sample was taken from a study of shared clonotypes between healthy human individuals. CD45RO-negative, CCR7-selected cells formed the naive CD8 fraction, which excluded terminally differentiated effector memory CD45RA+ cells. Sequencing used immunoSEQ multiplex PCR; TCRdb keeps in-frame clones, though not all of them. Of 560,000 or so clones listed, approximately 96% are singletons. The V end was cut by 3 bases, the J end by 2 bases, with 27 bases between. The CDR3 has 20 amino acids. CDR1 is SGDLS, CDR2 YYNGEE, per germline. The specimen was naive CD8+ T cells sorted from blood. The receptor was derived from a woman aged 25 to 39 in good health. The gene calls are TRBV9 and TRBJ1-5; no clear D. In DNA, the CDR3 is TGTGCCAGCAGCGCCCGGACGGACCCCGATCACTTACCTCGCAATCAGCCCCAGCATTTT. Residues: CASSARTDPDHLPRNQPQHF.